The present T cell receptor (beta chain) was sequenced within a study of a mutant IDH1 vaccine in newly diagnosed glioma. Turning to the study itself: Treated patients, averaging roughly 40 years, were around 62% male and around 40% female.

V gave up 0 bases and J gave up 1 base, with 2 bases separating them. Germline CDR1 and CDR2: LGHNA and YNFKEQ. The CDR3 extends over 13 amino acids. Comment on this clone: Its antigen is unidentified.

Data came from immunoSEQ multiplex PCR; TCRdb stores just in-frame clones and leaves some out. The sample records approximately 79,000 clones, more than 80% being singletons. Time point indicated: week 23, last vaccination. Vaccination used 300 ug of mutant IDH1 20-mer peptide per dose, with topical imiquimod. The sequence was obtained from a woman in her 50s with glioma. The chain recombines TRBV4-2 with TRBJ2-3; D not resolved. Specimen: PBMCs, collected from a glioma patient whose treatment included an IDH1 peptide vaccine. The CDR3: CASSQERTDTQYF. CDR3 DNA sequence: TGTGCCAGCAGCCAAGAACGCACAGATACGCAGTATTTT.